This T cell receptor (beta chain) was identified in a study of cytotoxic CD8 clonotypes in ibrutinib-treated CLL. Using immunoSEQ multiplex PCR, the repertoire was profiled, and TCRdb retains in-frame clones only, with some absent. The sample holds around 52,000 clones; roughly 50% are singletons and the top ten take roughly 22%. Germline CDR1 and CDR2: SGHDT and YYEEEE. Deletions cut 0 bases from V and 4 bases from J, with 10 bases between. The CDR3 consists of 15 residues. V gene TRBV5-6 combines with J gene TRBJ2-2; no reliable D call. The receptor was isolated from a human donor with chronic lymphocytic leukemia. The specimen comprised PBMCs, sampled after 24 months of ibrutinib treatment. Here the CDR3 reads CASSLDVTGTGELFF. CDR3 DNA: TGTGCCAGCAGCTTGGATGTGACGGGCACCGGGGAGCTGTTTTTT.